This TCR beta chain was profiled in a study of cytomegalovirus exposure and HLA in healthy donors. Germline-derived CDR1 and CDR2 are MNHNS and SASEGT. The CDR3 contains 15 residues. Trimming at V came to 4 bases and at J to 3 bases, leaving 4 bases not matched to a gene. The table lists this clone with a few counts. PCR used 60 Vbeta primers and 13 Jbeta primers. Here immunoSEQ multiplex PCR was the method, and the copy in TCRdb shows in-frame clones only, minus some. The data contain roughly 120,000 clones, under 85% of them singletons. This receptor was obtained from a human donor in good health. Specimen: PBMCs. V and J are TRBV6-1 and TRBJ2-3; 10 bases match TRBD1. The CDR3 protein is CASSAGTGATDTQYF. In nucleotides, the CDR3 is TGTGCCAGCAGTGCAGGGACAGGGGCTACAGATACGCAGTATTTT.